This entry is about one T cell receptor beta chain. Its antigen is not identified. The record originates from a study of a mutant IDH1 vaccine in newly diagnosed glioma. Study information: Administration of eight vaccinations to patients took place in weeks 1, 3, 5, 7, 11, 15, 19, 23. Patients got their first vaccination 4-6 weeks after radiotherapy alone, or with temozolomide cycles. Patients were pretreated with radiotherapy, temozolomide, or both, mostly both. General study results and limits: The study observed vaccine-induced immune responses in 90% to 95% of patients.

TCRdb's table, derived via immunoSEQ multiplex PCR, lists solely in-frame clones and lacks some. The table has over 95,000 clones, 75% to 90% seen once. Described time point: week 11, during vaccination. With topical imiquimod, each dose of the vaccine consisted of 300 ug of mutant IDH1 20-mer peptide. The sample here was PBMCs, taken from a glioma patient whose treatment included an IDH1 peptide vaccine. The TCR sequence derives from a woman aged 50 to 60 with glioma.

CDR3 amino acids: CASSLYGNFYGYTF. The CDR3 coding sequence is TGTGCCAGCAGCTTGTACGGGAACTTCTATGGCTACACCTTC. The chain combines TRBV13 with TRBJ1-2; no clear D gene. With 3 bases removed from V and 4 bases from J, the gap between germline ends came to 12 bases. The CDR3 runs to 14 residues. Per the germline V gene, CDR1 is PRHDT and CDR2 is FYEKMQ (reference sequence).